This T cell receptor (beta chain) was observed in a study of T cell responses to AZD1222 COVID-19 vaccine. The CDR3 is 15 amino acids. In germline, CDR1 is LNHDA, CDR2 SQIVND (reference sequence). Trimming removed 9 bases from V and 1 base from J, with 15 bases in between. Generated by immunoSEQ multiplex PCR, the TCRdb table keeps only in-frame clones and is missing some. The table includes 46,000 or so clones, around 80% detected once. This chain uses TRBV19 with TRBJ1-4, with D unclear. The material sequenced was peripheral blood, taken on day 0 of AZD1222 vaccination. This receptor was taken from an adult in good health. The CDR3 region is CASSAGGLTNEKLFF. The CDR3 nucleotides read TGTGCCAGCTCCGCTGGCGGTCTAACTAATGAAAAACTGTTTTTT.